One and the same sample provided the 7 T cell receptor beta chains below, sequenced in a study of blood T cell repertoires in COVID-19. Assay used: immunoSEQ multiplex PCR; TCRdb lists only in-frame clones, some missing. The sample records about 94,000 clones, 80% being singletons. What was sequenced was peripheral blood. These receptors came from a human donor in a cohort sampled during active COVID-19.

The CDR3: CASKGGETQYF. CDR3 coding DNA: TGTGCCAGTAAGGGAGGAGAGACCCAGTACTTC. The chain recombines TRBV19 with TRBJ2-5, with D perhaps TRBD2 (6 bases). There are 11 residues in the CDR3. The germline gives CDR1 LNHDA, CDR2 SQIVND (reference sequence). Trimming left V 7 bases short and J 4 bases short, with 7 bases between.

This chain uses TRBV6-2 or TRBV6-3 with TRBJ2-7, with D hard to call. In germline, CDR1 is MNHEY, CDR2 SVGEGT. The CDR3 runs to 12 residues. The germline V and J ends were trimmed by 6 bases and 3 bases, with 9 bases remaining between them. CDR3 DNA sequence: TGTGCCAGCAGCAATACAGTCTACGAGCAGTACTTC. Translating gives CASSNTVYEQYF.

The rearrangement links TRBV7-8 to TRBJ1-1; 8 bases line up with TRBD1. CDR1 and CDR2 from the germline V gene are SGHVS and FQNEAQ. The CDR3 extends over 14 amino acids. V lost 6 bases, J lost 4 bases, and 7 bases stayed unmatched. The CDR3 nucleotides are TGTGCCAGCAGTTTTCAGGGGGCGATCACTGAAGCTTTCTTT. This encodes CASSFQGAITEAFF.

The rearrangement joins TRBV2 to TRBJ1-1; TRBD1 agrees at 9 bases. V lost 7 bases, J lost 1 base, and 7 bases stayed unmatched. The germline CDR1 and CDR2 sequences are SNHLY and FYNNEI. This CDR3 has 15 residues. The CDR3 region has the DNA TGTGCCAGCAAGACAGGGGGACGAAGGAACACTGAAGCTTTCTTT. It encodes CASKTGGRRNTEAFF. The whole variable domain, filled in from reference TRBV2 and TRBJ1-1, reads EPEVTQTPSHQVTQMGQEVILRCVPISNHLYFYWYRQILGQKVEFLVSFYNNEISEKSEIFDDQFSVERPDGSNFTLKIRSTKLEDSAMYFCASKTGGRRNTEAFFGQGTRLTVV.

The chain uses TRBV9 and TRBJ1-2; 9 positions match TRBD1. The V gene's germline CDR1 is SGDLS and CDR2 YYNGEE. The ends lost 3 bases at V and 5 bases at J; junction bases unmatched: 8. This CDR3 contains 15 residues. In DNA, the CDR3 is TGTGCCAGCAGCGGCCGGACAGGGGTTACTTATGGCTACACCTTC. It is translated as CASSGRTGVTYGYTF.

This chain uses TRBV30 with TRBJ1-3, with a weak D call TRBD1 (6 bases). Trimming took 3 bases from V and 3 from J, leaving 12 bases between them. The CDR3 is made up of 14 amino acids. CDR1 and CDR2 (germline): GTSNPN, SVGIG (reference sequence). CDR3 sequence: CAWSGQGNGNTIYF. Written as DNA, the CDR3 is TGTGCCTGGAGCGGGCAGGGGAATGGAAACACCATATATTTT.

V usage is TRBV19 and J usage is TRBJ2-7; D is perhaps TRBD1 (6 bases). Germline V gene data show CDR1 as LNHDA and CDR2 as SQIVND (reference sequence). The V end was cut by 5 bases, the J end by 3 bases, with 11 bases between. The CDR3 is 13 residues long. The CDR3 is CASSLTGNYEQYF. In DNA form, the CDR3 reads TGTGCCAGTAGTCTCACAGGGAACTACGAGCAGTACTTC.